The source of this T cell receptor beta chain is a study of neurological immune-mediated disorders. The study, taken as a whole, reports: Across subjects, no CDR3 amino acid sequence appeared in expanded clones of more than one subject, a finding that suggested private repertoires in all groups.

Trimming stripped 3 bases from V and 6 bases from J, with 18 bases between. Germline V gene lookup returns CDR1 DFQATT and CDR2 SNEGSKA (reference sequence). The CDR3 totals 15 residues. Template-switch 5'RACE cDNA synthesis added a 10-nucleotide unique molecular identifier. TCRdb redid the calling of the 5' RACE reads with MiXCR, one entry per CDR3 protein. The table records about 60,000 distinct CDR3 sequences, more than 9.5% of them present only once. There are many counts of this clonotype. Its antigen remains unidentified. Documented time point: longitudinal time-point 2. The study built unsorted libraries from 2 million PBMCs kept at -80 C.

The TCR sequence derives from a man aged 30 to 39 in good health. What was sequenced was PBMCs. The chain has TRBV20-1 and TRBJ1-5; tentatively, D is TRBD1 (6 bases). CDR3 in amino acids: CSARVCRQETQPQHF. The CDR3 region has the DNA TGCAGTGCTAGGGTCTGCCGACAGGAGACTCAGCCCCAGCATTTT.